These 11 T cell receptor beta chains were all obtained from the same sample, sequenced in a study of blood T cell repertoires in COVID-19. This table comes from immunoSEQ multiplex PCR, and its TCRdb copy is limited to in-frame clones, with some not included. Of 200,000 to 250,000 clones in the sample, 80% are singletons; the top ten hold about 4.3%. Sequences were obtained from PBMCs or T cells enriched from blood (not recorded which). These TCRs come from a man aged 30 to 45 with acute COVID-19.

This clone was seen only once. The V call is TRBV9, the J call TRBJ2-1, with D possibly matching TRBD2 (5 bases). Trimming pared 5 bases from V and 4 bases from J, leaving 10 bases between. The CDR3 is made up of 13 amino acids. Germline V gene sequence: CDR1 SGDLS, CDR2 YYNGEE. DNA of the CDR3: TGTGCCAGCAGGTCTGAGGGATACAATGAGCAGTTCTTC. Its translation: CASRSEGYNEQFF.

V gene TRBV5-5 combines with J gene TRBJ2-7; possibly TRBD1 for D (5 bases). CDR1 is SGHKS, CDR2 YYEKEE, per germline (reference sequence). The CDR3 extends over 15 amino acids. Trimming shortened V by 0 bases and J by 3 bases, and 13 bases separated the two germline ends. In DNA form, the CDR3 reads TGTGCCAGCAGCTTGGTGGTAGGGGTCAACTACGAGCAGTACTTC. Amino acid sequence: CASSLVVGVNYEQYF. The complete variable domain, with remaining parts taken from reference TRBV5-5 and TRBJ2-7, reads DAGVTQSPTHLIKTRGQQVTLRCSPISGHKSVSWYQQVLGQGPQFIFQYYEKEERGRGNFPDRFSARQFPNYSSELNVNALLLGDSALYLCASSLVVGVNYEQYFGPGTRLTVT.

The rearrangement links TRBV6-5 to TRBJ2-7, with D possibly TRBD1 on 6 matching bases. Germline CDR1 and CDR2: MNHEY and SVGAGI. V lost 8 bases and J 2 bases, leaving 13 bases between the germline ends. There are 13 residues in the CDR3. The CDR3 region has the DNA TGTGCCAGCCTCAAAACAGGGACCTACGAGCAGTACTTC. Translating gives CASLKTGTYEQYF.

The chain carries TRBV9 and TRBJ1-2; 7 positions agree with TRBD1. Germline lookup yields CDR1 SGDLS and CDR2 YYNGEE. The CDR3 spans 18 residues. Trimming at V came to 1 base and at J to 6 bases, leaving 18 bases not matched to a gene. The DNA for the CDR3 is TGTGCCAGCAGCGTATACAGGGGCGAGGAGGCTAGGTCGAATGGCTACACCTTC. As protein: CASSVYRGEEARSNGYTF.

The rearrangement uses TRBV19 and TRBJ1-4; 10 bases match TRBD1. This CDR3 has 16 residues. Germline CDR1 is LNHDA and CDR2 is SQIVND (reference sequence). The ends lost 5 bases at V and 3 bases at J; junction bases unmatched: 6. The CDR3 is CASSLRQGASNEKLFF. As DNA, the CDR3 is TGTGCCAGTAGTCTCAGACAGGGGGCATCTAATGAAAAACTGTTTTTT.

This chain links TRBV18 with TRBJ2-3; a possible D gene is TRBD2 (5 bases). V lost 5 bases and J lost 0, with 12 bases in between. Germline values: CDR1 KGHSH, CDR2 LQKENI. The CDR3 consists of 15 residues. The CDR3 protein is CASSTAGLSTDTQYF. Here the CDR3 DNA reads TGTGCCAGCTCAACAGCAGGACTTAGCACAGATACGCAGTATTTT.

The V and J genes are TRBV18 and TRBJ2-7; 8 bases map to TRBD1. Germline trimming cut 1 base from V and 6 bases from J; bases unmatched to any gene: 5. Germline values: CDR1 KGHSH, CDR2 LQKENI. There are 14 residues in the CDR3. The CDR3 loop reads CASSPRQGTGEQYF. The CDR3 DNA is TGTGCCAGCTCACCACGACAGGGGACGGGCGAGCAGTACTTC.

This clone was seen a few times. This rearrangement joins TRBV28 to TRBJ1-5, with D unclear. With 5 bases removed from V and 0 bases from J, the gap between germline ends came to 11 bases. This CDR3 is 15 amino acids long. Germline CDR1 and CDR2: MDHEN and SYDVKM. CDR3 sequence reads: CASSAGGNSNQPQHF. CDR3 DNA: TGTGCCAGCAGTGCCGGAGGGAATAGCAATCAGCCCCAGCATTTT.

This clone has just one count. The genes are TRBV6-5 and TRBJ2-1, with 7 bases aligning to TRBD2. Germline V gene sequence: CDR1 MNHEY, CDR2 SVGAGI. The CDR3 is 15 residues long. V shed 2 bases and J 9 bases; nucleotides not matched to a gene: 10. Here the CDR3 reads CASSYATSEMREQFF. CDR3 nucleotide sequence: TGTGCCAGCAGTTACGCTACTAGCGAGATGCGTGAGCAGTTCTTC.

The sample holds a few counts of this clone. The chain uses TRBV5-1 and TRBJ1-1; unclear D gene. The V gene's germline CDR1 is SGHRS and CDR2 YFSETQ. The CDR3 extends over 14 amino acids. V was cut by 5 bases and J by 0 bases, with 11 bases left in between. CDR3 nucleotide sequence: TGCGCCAGCAGATTTCACGACATGAACACTGAAGCTTTCTTT. Amino acids: CASRFHDMNTEAFF.

The chain couples TRBV4-1 to TRBJ2-7; D gene uncertain. This CDR3 region has 14 residues. The germline V and J ends were trimmed by 3 bases and 5 bases, with 14 bases remaining between them. CDR1 and CDR2 from the germline V gene are MGHRA and YSYEKL. The CDR3 nucleotides read TGCGCCAGCAGCCATCTCGTAGCCGCTCACGAGCAGTACTTC. It is translated as CASSHLVAAHEQYF.